The 22 T cell receptor beta chains below were found in one sample sequenced in a study of CD8 T cells in Susac syndrome. RNA was extracted with the RNeasy kit, and a quantity of about 0.45 to 1 ug was reverse transcribed using random hexamers. TCRdb reprocessed the immunoSEQ multiplex PCR reads with MiXCR, giving one entry per CDR3 protein. The sample holds 150,000 to 200,000 distinct CDR3 sequences, around 90% seen once. The source material was CD4+ T cells from PBMCs. Receptors were obtained from a human donor with Susac syndrome.

This clonotype was observed once. The chain has TRBV9 and TRBJ2-2; TRBD2 aligns across 8 bases. Per the germline V gene, CDR1 is SGDLS and CDR2 is YYNGEE. CDR3 length: 18 residues. V shed 6 bases and J 5 bases; nucleotides not matched to a gene: 18. CDR3 sequence reads: CASNSPPRTGGGTGELFF. The CDR3 nucleotides read TGTGCCAGCAACTCCCCCCCTCGGACGGGAGGGGGGACCGGGGAGCTGTTTTTT.

In this sample, this clonotype turned up a few times. V and J are TRBV6-5 and TRBJ2-7; the match to TRBD2 covers 7 bases. This CDR3 is 15 amino acids long. The germline CDR1 and CDR2 sequences are MNHEY and SVGAGI. V gave up 0 bases and J gave up 2 bases; unmatched junction bases: 4. The CDR3 loop is CASSYSASGTYEQYF. Written as DNA, the CDR3 is TGTGCCAGCAGTTACTCGGCTAGCGGAACCTACGAGCAGTACTTC.

J is TRBJ2-2 and V is TRBV5-6, with 7 bases identical to TRBD1. V lost 4 bases and J lost 4; bases outside the gene matches: 16. The CDR3 is 18 residues long. Germline values: CDR1 SGHDT, CDR2 YYEEEE. Written as DNA, the CDR3 is TGTGCCAGCAGCCCCTTTCCGGGACAGATAATCCGCACCGGGGAGCTGTTTTTT. Protein: CASSPFPGQIIRTGELFF.

The chain couples TRBV5-1 to TRBJ2-4; weak D call: TRBD1 (5 bases). Germline CDR1 SGHRS, CDR2 YFSETQ. The CDR3 has 14 residues. The V gene lost 1 base and the J gene lost 4 bases, with 9 bases spanning the gap. The CDR3 loop is CASSLTGGKNIQYF. DNA of the CDR3: TGCGCCAGCAGCTTGACAGGCGGAAAAAACATTCAGTACTTC.

V is TRBV2 and J is TRBJ1-6, with 7 positions matching TRBD1. The germline V gene encodes CDR1 SNHLY and CDR2 FYNNEI. Trimming at V came to 6 bases and at J to 7 bases, leaving 6 bases not matched to a gene. The CDR3 runs 14 residues. In nucleotides, the CDR3 is TGTGCCAGCAGGGTGACAGGGACCAATTCACCCCTCCACTTT. This encodes CASRVTGTNSPLHF.

The gene calls are TRBV6-5 and TRBJ2-7; 7 nucleotides match TRBD2. Looked up from germline, CDR1 is MNHEY and CDR2 is SVGAGI. Trimming removed 4 bases from V and 7 bases from J; junction bases left unmatched: 4. This CDR3 is built from 12 residues. The CDR3 sequence is CASSLWEGEQYF. The DNA of the CDR3 is TGTGCCAGCAGTTTATGGGAGGGAGAGCAGTACTTC.

The rearrangement links TRBV7-2 to TRBJ1-1; D perhaps matches TRBD1 (5 bases). Germline loops: CDR1 SGHTA, CDR2 FQGNSA. CDR3 length: 15 residues. The V gene lost 5 bases and the J gene lost 4 bases, with 17 bases spanning the gap. CDR3 DNA sequence: TGTGCCAGCAGCCCCAAGTGGGGGGGAAGCACTGAAGCTTTCTTT. Translating it yields CASSPKWGGSTEAFF.

The chain couples TRBV5-1 to TRBJ2-5; D remains unclear. This CDR3 comprises 11 residues. CDR1 SGHRS and CDR2 YFSETQ come from the germline V gene. V was trimmed by 3 bases and J by 5 bases, leaving 5 bases between them. The CDR3 coding sequence is TGCGCCAGCAGCTCGATGGAGACCCAGTACTTC. This sequence encodes CASSSMETQYF.

This clonotype showed up just once. The chain is built from TRBV7-8 and TRBJ1-5; weak D call: TRBD1 (5 bases). This CDR3 is 17 amino acids long. With 5 bases removed from V and 4 bases from J, the gap between germline ends came to 21 bases. The germline V gene has CDR1 SGHVS and CDR2 FQNEAQ. The CDR3 is CASSPWGGSTMNQPQHF. The DNA for the CDR3 is TGTGCCAGCAGCCCCTGGGGGGGGTCAACTATGAATCAGCCCCAGCATTTT.

The V gene is TRBV4-2, the J gene TRBJ1-6, with D possibly being TRBD1 (5 bases). The CDR3 runs 16 residues. Trimming left V 0 bases short and J 9 bases short, with 15 bases between. CDR1 LGHNA and CDR2 YNFKEQ come from the germline V gene. CDR3 coding DNA: TGTGCCAGCAGCCAAGATATCGGGACCCGAGGTTCACCCCTCCACTTT. Encoded protein: CASSQDIGTRGSPLHF.

The V call is TRBV7-3, the J call TRBJ2-3, with 7 bases aligning to TRBD1. The CDR3 sequence is 14 residues long. Trimming cost V 2 bases and J 6 bases; bases outside gene matches: 5. Germline loops: CDR1 SGHTA, CDR2 FQGTGA. The CDR3 protein is CASSLSGQSDTQYF. The CDR3 region has the DNA TGTGCCAGCAGCTTATCGGGACAGTCCGATACGCAGTATTTT.

The chain combines TRBV20-1 with TRBJ1-5, with 7 bases fitting TRBD1. Germline assignment: CDR1 DFQATT and CDR2 SNEGSKA (reference sequence). This CDR3 contains 15 residues. V trimming: 0 bases; J trimming: 10 bases; junction bases outside the gene matches: 12. The CDR3 region is CSARDPRGGLRPQHF. The CDR3 DNA follows: TGCAGTGCTAGAGACCCCAGGGGGGGGCTACGCCCCCAGCATTTT.

The chain combines TRBV20-1 with TRBJ2-3; 10 nucleotides agree with TRBD2. With V trimmed by 2 bases and J by 0 bases, 11 bases remained unmatched. This CDR3 has 18 residues. Looked up from germline, CDR1 is DFQATT and CDR2 is SNEGSKA (reference sequence). The chain's CDR3 is CSARPLAGDPTSTDTQYF. The CDR3 DNA follows: TGCAGTGCTAGACCTCTAGCGGGAGATCCTACTAGCACAGATACGCAGTATTTT.

In this sample, this clonotype turned up once. J is TRBJ2-5 and V is TRBV7-9; D unresolved. Looked up from germline, CDR1 is SEHNR and CDR2 is FQNEAQ (reference sequence). CDR3 length: 13 residues. The V gene lost 7 bases and the J gene lost 1 base, with 10 bases spanning the gap. The CDR3 reads CASTPGTQETQYF. Written as DNA, the CDR3 is TGTGCCAGCACCCCGGGCACCCAAGAGACCCAGTACTTC.

The rearrangement joins TRBV6-6 to TRBJ1-5, with 7 bases fitting TRBD1. The CDR3 covers 15 residues. V trimming: 6 bases; J trimming: 2 bases; junction bases outside the gene matches: 7. CDR1 and CDR2 from the germline V gene are MNHNY and SVGAGI (reference sequence). The CDR3 protein is CASRGQSGGNQPQHF. The CDR3 nucleotides read TGTGCCAGCAGGGGACAGTCAGGAGGCAATCAGCCCCAGCATTTT.

The V and J genes are TRBV6-5 and TRBJ1-1; D remains unclear. Trimming removed 6 bases at V and 5 bases at J, with 16 bases between. The CDR3 consists of 14 residues. The germline V gene encodes CDR1 MNHEY and CDR2 SVGAGI. CDR3 region: CASRMAVGRTEAFF. CDR3 DNA sequence: TGTGCCAGCAGGATGGCGGTGGGTAGAACTGAAGCTTTCTTT.

The rearrangement links TRBV7-9 to TRBJ2-5, with 8 bases fitting TRBD1. Germline V lookup: CDR1 SEHNR, CDR2 FQNEAQ (reference sequence). Trimming took 0 bases from V and 5 from J; bases not matched to a gene: 5. This CDR3 region has 15 residues. The CDR3 is CASSLAGQGGETQYF. CDR3 sequence (DNA): TGTGCCAGCAGCTTAGCCGGACAGGGTGGGGAGACCCAGTACTTC.

This chain links TRBV19 with TRBJ1-6; 7 bases match TRBD1. CDR3 length: 15 residues. V lost 6 bases, J lost 16 bases, and 18 bases stayed unmatched. The germline CDR1 and CDR2 sequences are LNHDA and SQIVND (reference sequence). In DNA form, the CDR3 reads TGTGCCAGTAGCCTAATCTCTGGGACAGATCCAAATCTCCACTTT. Its protein product is CASSLISGTDPNLHF. Combining the CDR3 with reference TRBV19 and TRBJ1-6 gives the whole variable domain DGGITQSPKYLFRKEGQNVTLSCEQNLNHDAMYWYRQDPGQGLRLIYYSQIVNDFQKGDIAEGYSVSREKKESFPLTVTSAQKNPTAFYLCASSLISGTDPNLHFGNGTRLTVT.

This clonotype was seen a single time. This chain connects TRBV3-1 to TRBJ2-5; 7 positions match TRBD2. V shed 3 bases and J 5 bases; nucleotides not matched to a gene: 3. CDR1 and CDR2 (germline): LGHDT, YNNKEL (reference sequence). CDR3 size: 13 residues. CDR3 DNA sequence: TGTGCCAGCAGCCAGGGGGACTACGAGACCCAGTACTTC. Protein sequence: CASSQGDYETQYF.

The chain recombines TRBV30 with TRBJ1-1, with no clear D. Per the germline V gene, CDR1 is GTSNPN and CDR2 is SVGIG (reference sequence). V lost 5 bases, J lost 3 bases, and 7 bases lay in between. The CDR3 loop spans 11 amino acids. CDR3 nucleotides: TGTGCCTGGGACATTCACACTGAAGCTTTCTTT. Protein sequence: CAWDIHTEAFF. The complete variable domain, with remaining parts taken from reference TRBV30 and TRBJ1-1, reads SQTIHQWPATLVQPVGSPLSLECTVEGTSNPNLYWYRQAAGRGLQLLFYSVGIGQISSEVPQNLSASRPQDRQFILSSKKLLLSDSGFYLCAWDIHTEAFFGQGTRLTVV.

This sequence joins TRBV28 and TRBJ2-1, with 11 positions matching TRBD2. CDR1 is MDHEN and CDR2 is SYDVKM in the germline V gene. This CDR3 has 16 amino acids. The V gene end was trimmed by 1 base and the J gene end by 6 bases; junction bases not matched to a gene: 5. The CDR3 loop is CASSLLRGTSGNEQFF. CDR3 coding DNA: TGTGCCAGCAGTTTATTACGCGGGACTAGCGGCAATGAGCAGTTCTTC.

The chain carries TRBV28 and TRBJ1-2, with 7 bases lining up with TRBD1. V was pared by 1 base and J by 5 bases, with 7 bases of the junction left unmatched. The CDR3 extends over 15 amino acids. Germline CDR1 and CDR2: MDHEN and SYDVKM. The CDR3 sequence is CASSLSQGTAYGYTF. The CDR3 DNA reads as TGTGCCAGCAGTTTATCCCAAGGGACAGCTTATGGCTACACCTTC.